The rows below give T cell receptor beta chains drawn from one sample of a study of T cell repertoires in cytomegalovirus infection. TCRdb re-called the reads with MiXCR, one entry per CDR3 protein. Of under 200,000 distinct CDR3 sequences in the sample, approximately 9.6% were seen once. Sequenced: PBMCs. The receptors here all came from a human donor in good health (CMV status not recorded). Some clones in this sample may be carry-over from other donors' samples. The CDR3 runs from the conserved cysteine through the conserved F or W. Fields, in order: CDR3 protein, CDR3 DNA, clone size, J gene, D gene, V gene. A D gene is named only where the DNA matches it firmly. The size of a clone is reported for some rows only, either as once, few or many, or as a class for expanded clones.

CASSPYQETQYF TGTGCCAGCAGCCCATACCAAGAGACCCAGTACTTC many TRBJ2-5 - TRBV7-2
CSVATRGTEAFF TGCAGCGTTGCTACCAGGGGCACTGAAGCTTTCTTT - TRBJ1-1 - TRBV29-1
CASSSIRRGGLRETQYF TGTGCCAGCAGTTCTATCCGTCGGGGGGGGCTGCGGGAGACCCAGTACTTC many TRBJ2-5 TRBD2 TRBV6-2/TRBV6-3
CASSQEGHLQETQYF TGTGCCAGCAGCCAAGAGGGACACCTCCAAGAGACCCAGTACTTC many TRBJ2-5 - TRBV4-2
CASGLGLNEQFF TGTGCCAGCGGTTTGGGCCTTAATGAGCAGTTCTTC - TRBJ2-1 - TRBV27
CASSLVRVGANVLTF TGTGCCAGCAGCTTAGTCCGGGTTGGGGCCAACGTCCTGACTTTC - TRBJ2-6 - TRBV11-2
CASSLARQTTNEKLFF TGTGCCAGCAGCTTAGCGCGGCAGACAACTAATGAAAAACTGTTTTTT many TRBJ1-4 - TRBV7-9
CASSLFSSGSSGETQYF TGTGCCAGCAGCTTATTCTCTAGCGGGAGCTCTGGAGAGACCCAGTACTTC many TRBJ2-5 TRBD2 TRBV7-8
CASSPGTAAFF TGTGCCAGCAGTCCGGGGACCGCGGCTTTCTTT - TRBJ1-1 - TRBV12-3/TRBV12-4
CSGREGTDTQYF TGCAGCGGCCGGGAGGGAACAGATACGCAGTATTTT - TRBJ2-3 TRBD2 TRBV29-1
CASSLRGADRSNQPQHF TGTGCCAGCAGCCTTCGGGGGGCCGACCGGAGCAATCAGCCCCAGCATTTT many TRBJ1-5 - TRBV7-2
CASSQGEGGSSGANVLTF TGTGCCAGCAGCCAGGGAGAGGGGGGGAGCTCTGGGGCCAACGTCCTGACTTTC - TRBJ2-6 - TRBV14
CASSYSTGTGRETQYF TGTGCCAGCAGTTACTCGACGGGAACGGGGAGAGAGACCCAGTACTTC many TRBJ2-5 - TRBV6-2/TRBV6-3
CASSPGTSAHEQFF TGTGCCAGCAGCCCGGGGACTAGCGCCCATGAGCAGTTCTTC many TRBJ2-1 TRBD2 TRBV7-9
CASSLAGGYNEKLFF TGTGCCAGCAGCCTCGCCGGGGGGTATAATGAAAAACTGTTTTTT once TRBJ1-4 - TRBV3-1
CASSRDSSNQPQHF TGTGCCAGTTCCCGGGACAGTAGCAATCAGCCCCAGCATTTT few TRBJ1-5 TRBD1 TRBV2
CASSQEWRAGNEKLFF TGCGCCAGCAGCCAAGAATGGAGGGCGGGGAATGAAAAACTGTTTTTT few TRBJ1-4 - TRBV4-1
CASSLASVRTGELFF TGTGCCAGCAGCTTAGCCAGTGTTCGCACCGGGGAGCTGTTTTTT many TRBJ2-2 - TRBV7-2
CSARRTGSYEQYF TGCAGTGCTAGGAGGACAGGCTCCTACGAGCAGTACTTC - TRBJ2-7 TRBD1 TRBV20-1
CASSLDGFTQYF TGTGCCAGCAGCTTAGATGGTTTTACGCAGTATTTT many TRBJ2-3 - TRBV7-8
CASSLLAAGWQETQYF TGTGCCAGCAGCTTGTTGGCCGCAGGTTGGCAAGAGACCCAGTACTTC few TRBJ2-5 - TRBV7-2
CASSSGQAVQFF TGTGCCAGCAGCTCCGGACAGGCCGTGCAGTTCTTC many TRBJ2-1 TRBD1 TRBV7-9
CASRPRGQNTEAFF TGTGCCAGCAGGCCCAGGGGACAGAACACTGAAGCTTTCTTT - TRBJ1-1 - TRBV2
CASSRTGFSGNTIYF TGTGCCAGCAGCCGCACAGGGTTCTCTGGAAACACCATATATTTT many TRBJ1-3 - TRBV7-8
CASSSGALRVYGYTF TGTGCCAGCAGTTCTGGGGCCCTCAGAGTCTATGGCTACACCTTC many TRBJ1-2 - TRBV28
CASSPRRQRKETQYF TGTGCTAGCAGCCCCAGAAGGCAGAGAAAAGAGACCCAGTACTTC - TRBJ2-5 - TRBV7-7
CASSPPEGQVGFNEQFF TGTGCCAGCTCACCACCGGAGGGACAGGTCGGTTTCAATGAGCAGTTCTTC few TRBJ2-1 TRBD1 TRBV18
CASSLVVGRDEQYF TGTGCCAGCAGCTTAGTTGTCGGGAGGGACGAGCAGTACTTC many TRBJ2-7 TRBD2 TRBV7-2
CSASVGTSGGFQETQYF TGCAGTGCCAGTGTAGGGACTAGCGGGGGGTTCCAAGAGACCCAGTACTTC few TRBJ2-5 TRBD2 TRBV20-1
CASSLGGGGGKKSYEQYF TGCGCCAGCAGCTTGGGGGGGGGAGGCGGTAAGAAATCCTACGAGCAGTACTTC many TRBJ2-7 TRBD2 TRBV5-1
CASSPGVGTEAFF TGCGCCAGCAGCCCAGGGGTTGGCACTGAAGCTTTCTTT many TRBJ1-1 - TRBV5-1
CASTLFVREETQYF TGTGCCAGCACCCTTTTCGTCAGGGAAGAGACCCAGTACTTC many TRBJ2-5 - TRBV5-6
CASSTTGHYGYTF TGCGCCAGCAGCACGACAGGGCACTATGGCTACACCTTC many TRBJ1-2 TRBD1 TRBV4-3
CASSPGTRSYEQYF TGCGCCAGCAGCCCAGGGACCCGCTCCTACGAGCAGTACTTC - TRBJ2-7 - TRBV5-1
CATSSTTSGEYNEQFF TGTGCCACCAGCAGCACAACTAGCGGGGAGTACAATGAGCAGTTCTTC many TRBJ2-1 TRBD2 TRBV15
CASNPGQTKPLNTEAFF TGTGCCAGCAACCCGGGACAGACTAAACCCCTGAACACTGAAGCTTTCTTT many TRBJ1-1 TRBD1 TRBV12-3/TRBV12-4
CATRKRVSTHTEAFF TGTGCCACCAGGAAGAGGGTTAGTACCCACACTGAAGCTTTCTTT few TRBJ1-1 - TRBV24-1
CASFDRVSYEQYF TGTGCCAGCTTTGACAGGGTCTCCTACGAGCAGTACTTC many TRBJ2-7 TRBD1 TRBV2
CASSQDSAGNNEQFF TGCGCCAGCAGCCAAGATTCAGCGGGTAACAATGAGCAGTTCTTC - TRBJ2-1 - TRBV4-3
CASSQARLSNQPQHF TGCGCCAGCAGCCAAGCCCGTCTAAGCAATCAGCCCCAGCATTTT - TRBJ1-5 - TRBV4-1